Each of the 26 T cell receptor beta chains below was sequenced from the same sample in a study of cytomegalovirus exposure and HLA in healthy donors. Assay used: immunoSEQ multiplex PCR; TCRdb lists only in-frame clones, some missing. Of approximately 98,000 clones listed, under 85% are singletons. The sample consisted of PBMCs. The source is a woman aged 18-30 years in good health and CMV-seronegative.

This clone has a single count. The rearrangement links TRBV6-6 to TRBJ1-2, with 8 bases lining up with TRBD1. CDR3 length: 13 residues. V gave up 6 bases and J gave up 5 bases; unmatched junction bases: 5. Germline loops: CDR1 MNHNY, CDR2 SVGAGI (reference sequence). In DNA, the CDR3 is TGTGCCAGCAGCGGAACAGGGGGATATGGCTACACCTTC. Its protein product is CASSGTGGYGYTF.

The chain employs TRBV6-1 and TRBJ1-1; 7 bases are shared with TRBD1. The CDR3 runs 15 residues. V dropped 4 bases and J dropped 0; count of bases not matched to a gene: 5. Germline CDR1 is MNHNS and CDR2 is SASEGT. As DNA, the CDR3 is TGTGCCAGCAGTGGACAGGGACAGCTGAACACTGAAGCTTTCTTT. Residues: CASSGQGQLNTEAFF.

The CDR3 coding sequence is TGTGCCAGCATTCTGACGGGGACAGGTTACGAGCAGTACTTC. This translates into CASILTGTGYEQYF. This chain joins TRBV21-1 and TRBJ2-7; no check of the table's D call, TRBD1, against the DNA was made. TRBV21-1 is a pseudogene. The CDR3 covers 14 residues.

The J gene is TRBJ2-4, the V gene TRBV6-4; 9 bases are a match to TRBD1. The CDR3 runs 19 residues. V lost 0 bases, J lost 7 bases, and 16 bases stayed unmatched. Germline V gene sequence: CDR1 MRHNA, CDR2 SNTAGT. In DNA form, the CDR3 reads TGTGCCAGCAGTGACTCGATCCGCCTAATGGGACAGGGCAAGAACATTCAGTACTTC. Its protein product is CASSDSIRLMGQGKNIQYF.

The V gene is TRBV5-6, the J gene TRBJ2-3, with 11 bases that match TRBD2. Germline CDR1 is SGHDT and CDR2 is YYEEEE. V lost 4 bases to trimming and J lost 5 bases; unmatched junction nucleotides: 6. This CDR3 comprises 15 residues. This CDR3 is CASSIAGGLRDTQYF. The CDR3 DNA follows: TGTGCCAGCAGCATAGCGGGGGGGCTTAGAGATACGCAGTATTTT.

The chain combines TRBV30 with TRBJ2-7; 8 bases line up with TRBD1. CDR1 and CDR2 (germline): GTSNPN, SVGIG (reference sequence). The CDR3 loop spans 13 amino acids. Trimming removed 3 bases from V and 2 bases from J; junction bases left unmatched: 3. The CDR3 is CAWRGTGPYEQYF. The CDR3 DNA follows: TGTGCCTGGAGGGGGACAGGTCCCTACGAGCAGTACTTC. Combining the CDR3 with reference TRBV30 and TRBJ2-7 gives the whole variable domain SQTIHQWPATLVQPVGSPLSLECTVEGTSNPNLYWYRQAAGRGLQLLFYSVGIGQISSEVPQNLSASRPQDRQFILSSKKLLLSDSGFYLCAWRGTGPYEQYFGPGTRLTVT.

This clone was picked up a small number of times. The V and J genes are TRBV10-1 and TRBJ2-7, with 8 bases lining up with TRBD1. The V gene end was trimmed by 6 bases and the J gene end by 3 bases; junction bases not matched to a gene: 4. Germline V gene sequence: CDR1 WNHNN, CDR2 SYGVQD (reference sequence). The CDR3 has 13 residues. CDR3 sequence: CASSPGGGYEQYF. CDR3 bases: TGCGCCAGCAGCCCAGGGGGCGGCTACGAGCAGTACTTC.

DNA for the CDR3: TGCAGCGTTGACGGGTACCAAGAGACCCAGTACTTC. Protein product: CSVDGYQETQYF. This chain links TRBV29-1 with TRBJ2-5; D is ambiguous. Germline V gives CDR1 SQVTM, CDR2 ANQGSEA. CDR3 length: 12 residues. V was shortened by 3 bases and J by 0 bases, with 5 bases between the two germline ends. The whole variable domain, filled in from reference TRBV29-1 and TRBJ2-5, reads SAVISQKPSRDICQRGTSLTIQCQVDSQVTMMFWYRQQPGQSLTLIATANQGSEATYESGFVIDKFPISRPNLTFSTLTVSNMSPEDSSIYLCSVDGYQETQYFGPGTRLLVL.

J is TRBJ1-2 and V is TRBV13, with a possible D match to TRBD1 (6 bases). CDR1 is PRHDT and CDR2 is FYEKMQ in the germline V gene (reference sequence). This CDR3 is 14 amino acids long. V gave up 0 bases and J gave up 4 bases, with 9 bases separating them. The CDR3 DNA reads TGTGCCAGCAGCTTAGGACAGGGAGCCTATGGCTACACCTTC. Residues: CASSLGQGAYGYTF.

The gene calls are TRBV9 and TRBJ1-2, with 9 positions matching TRBD1. Germline V gene sequence: CDR1 SGDLS, CDR2 YYNGEE. The CDR3 runs to 19 residues. V lost 3 bases to trimming and J lost 1 base; unmatched junction nucleotides: 16. CDR3 bases: TGTGCCAGCAGCGACGGACAGGGGCCGCTTGCAAAAAGTAACTATGGCTACACCTTC. Amino acids: CASSDGQGPLAKSNYGYTF.

In this sample, this clone turned up once. V gene TRBV6-5 combines with J gene TRBJ1-1; D not resolved. Germline V lookup: CDR1 MNHEY, CDR2 SVGAGI. This CDR3 comprises 14 residues. V was clipped by 5 bases and J by 1 base, with 11 bases between them. The CDR3 region has the DNA TGTGCCAGCAGTATAGCCGCGGGGAACACTGAAGCTTTCTTT. Translating it yields CASSIAAGNTEAFF.

The chain recombines TRBV7-8 with TRBJ2-7, with 7 bases identical to TRBD2. The germline CDR1 and CDR2 sequences are SGHVS and FQNEAQ. Losses at the gene ends were 5 bases for V and 4 bases for J; bases not matched to a gene: 8. This CDR3 is built from 14 residues. The CDR3 loop is CASSPPLGGYEQYF. The CDR3 coding sequence is TGTGCCAGCAGCCCCCCGTTGGGGGGGTACGAGCAGTACTTC.

The V gene is TRBV4-2, the J gene TRBJ1-1; TRBD1 is a possible D gene (5 bases). CDR1 is LGHNA, CDR2 YNFKEQ, per germline. Trimming took 6 bases from V and 6 from J, leaving 8 bases between them. The CDR3 runs 11 residues. The DNA for the CDR3 is TGTGCCAGCAGGAAAGGGGCTGAAGCTTTCTTT. Translating gives CASRKGAEAFF.

The genes are TRBV11-2 and TRBJ2-4; 7 bases align to TRBD1. Per germline, CDR1 SGHAT and CDR2 FQNNGV. CDR3 length: 17 amino acids. With V trimmed by 1 base and J by 0 bases, 6 bases remained unmatched. The CDR3: CASSLGQGALAKNIQYF. The CDR3 coding sequence is TGTGCCAGCAGCTTAGGACAGGGAGCACTAGCCAAAAACATTCAGTACTTC.

The chain carries TRBV7-2 and TRBJ2-7, with 11 bases lining up with TRBD1. Per germline, CDR1 SGHTA and CDR2 FQGNSA. The V gene end was trimmed by 4 bases and the J gene end by 4 bases; junction bases not matched to a gene: 3. This CDR3 comprises 14 residues. The CDR3: CASSSGTGGYEQYF. The CDR3 nucleotides read TGTGCCAGCAGCTCCGGGACAGGGGGATACGAGCAGTACTTC.

The chain couples TRBV10-2 to TRBJ1-5, with unresolved D. Looked up from germline, CDR1 is WSHSY and CDR2 is SAAADI. This CDR3 spans 13 amino acids. Trimming pared 3 bases from V and 7 bases from J, leaving 10 bases between. This chain's CDR3 is CASSDRGPQPQHF. The CDR3 nucleotides read TGCGCCAGCAGTGACCGCGGCCCCCAGCCCCAGCATTTT.

CDR3 in amino acids: CASSWAGGNSGELFF. As DNA, the CDR3 is TGCGCCAGCAGCTGGGCAGGGGGCAATTCTGGGGAGCTGTTTTTT. This chain joins TRBV5-1 and TRBJ2-2; TRBD1 matches 8 bases. The germline CDR1 and CDR2 sequences are SGHRS and YFSETQ. The ends lost 3 bases at V and 8 bases at J; junction bases unmatched: 9. There are 15 residues in the CDR3.

The chain joins TRBV7-3 to TRBJ2-1; the D is unclear. Germline V gene data show CDR1 as SGHTA and CDR2 as FQGTGA. V lost 2 bases, J lost 2 bases, and 10 bases lay in between. The CDR3 contains 15 residues. The CDR3 spells CASSLGPTTYNEQFF. The CDR3 DNA follows: TGTGCCAGCAGCTTAGGCCCCACGACCTACAATGAGCAGTTCTTC.

For the CDR3, the DNA is TGTGCCTGGAGTGTGATCTACAGAGGCACAGATACGCAGTATTTT. Its translation: CAWSVIYRGTDTQYF. This chain joins TRBV30 and TRBJ2-3; D is unclear. This CDR3 has 15 amino acids. The germline V gene encodes CDR1 GTSNPN and CDR2 SVGIG (reference sequence). V lost 0 bases to trimming and J lost 1 base, with 11 bases between them.

The chain employs TRBV4-1 and TRBJ1-3, with unresolved D. CDR3 size: 18 residues. CDR1 and CDR2 from the germline V gene are MGHRA and YSYEKL. Trimming took off 4 bases at V and 1 base at J, with 20 bases between the two ends. CDR3 in DNA: TGCGCCAGCAGCCGCCAAACCGAGCGGGCCACATCTGGAAACACCATATATTTT. Translating it yields CASSRQTERATSGNTIYF.

This clone was counted a single time. V usage is TRBV5-6 and J usage is TRBJ1-2, with TRBD1 identical over 8 bases. Germline V lookup: CDR1 SGHDT, CDR2 YYEEEE. This CDR3 comprises 14 residues. With V trimmed by 4 bases and J by 5 bases, 7 bases remained unmatched. The chain's CDR3 is CASSPGQGLYGYTF. The CDR3 bases are TGTGCCAGCAGCCCAGGACAGGGTTTATATGGCTACACCTTC. Looking up the rest from reference TRBV5-6 and TRBJ1-2 gives the full variable domain: DAGVTQSPTHLIKTRGQQVTLRCSPKSGHDTVSWYQQALGQGPQFIFQYYEEEERQRGNFPDRFSGHQFPNYSSELNVNALLLGDSALYLCASSPGQGLYGYTFGSGTRLTVV.

This clone was recorded a few times. The chain links TRBV7-9 to TRBJ1-2, with a possible D match to TRBD1 (6 bases). V was shortened by 1 base and J by 4 bases, with 10 bases between the two germline ends. CDR3 length equals 14 residues. Germline V gene data show CDR1 as SEHNR and CDR2 as FQNEAQ (reference sequence). The CDR3 here is CASSLGLDSYGYTF. DNA of the CDR3: TGTGCCAGCAGCTTAGGGTTGGACAGCTATGGCTACACCTTC.

The rearrangement joins TRBV27 to TRBJ2-7; a possible D gene is TRBD2 (6 bases). V was cut by 8 bases and J by 0 bases, with 14 bases left in between. Germline CDR1 MNHEY, CDR2 SMNVEV (reference sequence). The CDR3 is made up of 14 amino acids. The CDR3 sequence is CASAWRVDSYEQYF. The CDR3 DNA sequence: TGTGCCAGCGCCTGGAGGGTGGACTCCTACGAGCAGTACTTC.

The chain combines TRBV25-1 with TRBJ1-6; 7 bases are a match to TRBD1. V shed 4 bases and J 0 bases; nucleotides not matched to a gene: 3. CDR1 and CDR2 (germline): MGHDK, SYGVNS. This CDR3 is 16 amino acids long. The CDR3 protein is CASSGGQSSYNSPLHF. For the CDR3, the DNA is TGTGCCAGCAGTGGGGGACAGAGCTCCTATAATTCACCCCTCCACTTT. Based on the CDR3 plus reference TRBV25-1 and TRBJ1-6, the full variable domain is EADIYQTPRYLVIGTGKKITLECSQTMGHDKMYWYQQDPGMELHLIHYSYGVNSTEKGDLSSESTVSRIRTEHFPLTLESARPSHTSQYLCASSGGQSSYNSPLHFGNGTRLTVT.

The chain uses TRBV6-5 and TRBJ1-4; 9 nucleotides match TRBD1. Germline CDR1 is MNHEY and CDR2 is SVGAGI. The CDR3 spans 14 residues. J gave up 10 bases and V 6 bases, and 9 bases lay outside the gene matches. The CDR3 DNA sequence: TGTGCCAGCAGCCCTACAGGGGGCGCAGGAAAACTGTTTTTT. This codes for CASSPTGGAGKLFF.

For the CDR3, the DNA is TGTGCCAGCAGCGTAGAAGAGGGAGGACAGGGACAAGAGACCCAGTACTTC. Translating gives CASSVEEGGQGQETQYF. V usage is TRBV9 and J usage is TRBJ2-5, with TRBD1 matching over 8 bases. The CDR3 spans 17 residues. The germline CDR1 and CDR2 sequences are SGDLS and YYNGEE. V shed 0 bases and J 2 bases; nucleotides not matched to a gene: 9.